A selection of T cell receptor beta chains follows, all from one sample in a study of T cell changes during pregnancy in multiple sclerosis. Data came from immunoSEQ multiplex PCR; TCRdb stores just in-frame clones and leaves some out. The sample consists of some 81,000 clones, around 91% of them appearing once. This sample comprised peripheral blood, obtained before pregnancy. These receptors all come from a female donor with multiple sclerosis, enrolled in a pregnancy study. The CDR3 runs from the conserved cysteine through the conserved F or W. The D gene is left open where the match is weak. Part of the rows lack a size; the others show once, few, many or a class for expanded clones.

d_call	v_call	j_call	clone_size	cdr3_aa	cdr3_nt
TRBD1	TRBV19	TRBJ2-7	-	CASSIRDSGQDEQYF	TGTGCCAGTAGTATTAGGGACAGCGGACAGGACGAGCAGTACTTC
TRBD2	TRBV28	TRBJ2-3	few	CASSLTSVRADTQYF	TGTGCCAGCAGTCTTACTAGCGTTAGGGCAGATACGCAGTATTTT
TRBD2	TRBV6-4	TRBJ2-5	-	CAGSLTCGGVRETQYF	TGTGCCGGTAGCCTGACCTGCGGGGGTGTGCGCGAGACCCAGTACTTC
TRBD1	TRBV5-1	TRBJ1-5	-	CASSYDAGGSGPQHF	TGCGCCAGCAGCTACGACGCAGGGGGTTCGGGGCCCCAGCATTTT
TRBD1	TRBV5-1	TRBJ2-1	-	CASSPGDSYNEQFF	TGCGCCAGCAGCCCTGGGGACAGTTACAATGAGCAGTTCTTC
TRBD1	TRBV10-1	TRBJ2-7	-	CASSDPGDSIYEQYF	TGCGCCAGCAGTGACCCCGGGGACAGCATCTACGAGCAGTACTTC
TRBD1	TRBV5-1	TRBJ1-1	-	CASSFGDRENTEAFF	TGCGCCAGCAGCTTTGGGGACAGGGAGAACACTGAAGCTTTCTTT
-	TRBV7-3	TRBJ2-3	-	CASSRFGSDTQYF	TGTGCCAGCAGCCGCTTCGGGTCAGATACGCAGTATTTT
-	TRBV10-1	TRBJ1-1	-	CASSLGNTEAFF	TGCGCCAGCAGCCTAGGGAACACTGAAGCTTTCTTT
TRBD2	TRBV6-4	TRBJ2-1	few	CASSELAGGPNEQFF	TGTGCCAGCAGTGAACTAGCGGGGGGGCCCAATGAGCAGTTCTTC
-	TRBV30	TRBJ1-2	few	CASTRELDYGYTF	TGTGCCTCAACACGGGAACTTGACTATGGCTACACCTTC
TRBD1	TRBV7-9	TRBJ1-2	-	CASSLLTGQGYGYTF	TGTGCCAGCAGCTTACTAACGGGACAGGGTTATGGCTACACCTTC
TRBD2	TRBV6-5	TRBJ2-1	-	CASSYSSGGWNNEQFF	TGTGCCAGCAGTTACTCTAGCGGGGGGTGGAACAATGAGCAGTTCTTC
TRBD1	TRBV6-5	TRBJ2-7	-	CASSSPGQGVYEQYF	TGTGCCAGCAGTTCCCCGGGACAGGGCGTATACGAGCAGTACTTC
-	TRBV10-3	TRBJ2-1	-	CAISPSRLTYNEQFF	TGTGCCATCAGTCCCTCGAGACTCACCTACAATGAGCAGTTCTTC
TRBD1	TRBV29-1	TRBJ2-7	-	CSVEKGASSYEQYF	TGCAGCGTTGAAAAGGGGGCGAGCTCCTACGAGCAGTACTTC
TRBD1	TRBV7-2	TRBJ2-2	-	CASSLGGQGRPELFF	TGTGCCAGCAGCTTAGGGGGACAGGGGAGACCGGAGCTGTTTTTT
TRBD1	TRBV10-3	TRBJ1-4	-	CAISEPVGTGGEKLFF	TGTGCCATCAGTGAGCCAGTAGGGACAGGGGGTGAAAAACTGTTTTTT
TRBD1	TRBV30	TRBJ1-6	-	CAWGPSGTGWNSPLHF	TGTGCCTGGGGTCCTTCAGGGACAGGGTGGAATTCACCCCTCCACTTT
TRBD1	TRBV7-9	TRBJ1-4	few	CASSTDRRGEKLFF	TGTGCCAGCAGCACGGACAGGAGGGGTGAAAAACTGTTTTTT
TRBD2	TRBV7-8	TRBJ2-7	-	CASSPRLREGYEQYF	TGTGCCAGCAGCCCCCGACTGCGGGAGGGTTACGAGCAGTACTTC
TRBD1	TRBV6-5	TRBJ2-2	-	CASNRQGWDGELFF	TGTGCCAGCAACAGACAGGGGTGGGACGGGGAGCTGTTTTTT
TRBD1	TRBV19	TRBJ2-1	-	CASSGKGATYNEQFF	TGTGCCAGTAGTGGGAAGGGGGCCACCTACAATGAGCAGTTCTTC
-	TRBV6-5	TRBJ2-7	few	CASSSNPRREQYF	TGTGCCAGCAGTTCGAACCCCAGGAGGGAGCAGTACTTC
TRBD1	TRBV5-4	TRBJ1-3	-	CASSSNFPGQSSGNTIYF	TGTGCCAGCAGCTCTAATTTTCCGGGACAGAGCTCTGGAAACACCATATATTTT
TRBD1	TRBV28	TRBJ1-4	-	CASSPGQVLKGKLFF	TGTGCCAGCAGCCCCGGACAGGTCCTAAAGGGAAAACTGTTTTTT
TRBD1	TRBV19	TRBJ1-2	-	CATNRDRDLYGYTF	TGTGCCACGAATCGGGACAGGGACCTCTATGGCTACACCTTC
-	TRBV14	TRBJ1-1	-	CASGPRPTRWAFF	TGTGCCAGCGGGCCCCGCCCCACTCGATGGGCTTTCTTT
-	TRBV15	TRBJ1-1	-	CATSRGGGNTEAFF	TGTGCCACCAGCAGAGGGGGAGGGAACACTGAAGCTTTCTTT
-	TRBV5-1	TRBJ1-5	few	CASSLTGQGNQPQHF	TGCGCCAGCAGCTTGACGGGGCAGGGGAATCAGCCCCAGCATTTT
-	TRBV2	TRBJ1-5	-	CASSESRSNQPQHF	TGTGCCAGCAGTGAAAGCAGGAGCAATCAGCCCCAGCATTTT
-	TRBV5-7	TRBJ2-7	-	CASSLGPSIDRAYEQYF	TGTGCCAGCAGCTTAGGACCTAGCATCGATCGAGCGTACGAGCAGTACTTC
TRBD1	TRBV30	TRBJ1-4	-	CAWSALDRVEKLFF	TGTGCCTGGAGTGCCTTGGACAGGGTTGAAAAACTGTTTTTT
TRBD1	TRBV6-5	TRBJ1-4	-	CASRAWDRNEKLFF	TGTGCCAGCAGAGCCTGGGACAGAAATGAAAAACTGTTTTTT
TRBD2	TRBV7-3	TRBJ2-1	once	CASSLSGGHYNEQFF	TGTGCCAGCAGCTTGAGCGGGGGCCACTACAATGAGCAGTTCTTC
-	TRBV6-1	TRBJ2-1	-	CATGGQLGYNEQFF	TGTGCCACCGGCGGGCAGCTCGGGTACAATGAGCAGTTCTTC
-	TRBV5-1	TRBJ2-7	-	CASSLEFSRVGQYF	TGCGCCAGCAGCTTGGAATTTAGCAGGGTTGGGCAGTACTTC
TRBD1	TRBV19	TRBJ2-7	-	CASSTTTGGFYEQYF	TGTGCCAGTAGTACTACTACAGGGGGTTTCTACGAGCAGTACTTC
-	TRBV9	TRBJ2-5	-	CASSVVQGGETQYF	TGTGCCAGCAGCGTAGTACAGGGCGGGGAGACCCAGTACTTC
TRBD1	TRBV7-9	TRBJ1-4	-	CASSAPGTVIEKLFF	TGTGCCAGCAGCGCGCCCGGGACAGTGATAGAAAAACTGTTTTTT